The T cell receptor beta chain under discussion was sequenced for a study of blood T cells in healthy people across ages. The use of a sample-barcoded 5' primer and a J-beta primer mix characterized a second PCR of roughly 6 to 11 cycles. Via MiXCR, TCRdb re-called the 5' RACE reads, giving one row per CDR3 protein. The data hold just under 750,000 distinct CDR3 sequences, with about 24% observed a single time. The CDR3 runs to 13 residues. V dropped 3 bases and J dropped 1 base, with 8 bases sitting between them. Germline-derived CDR1 and CDR2 are GTSNPN and SVGIG (reference sequence). This chain connects TRBV30 to TRBJ2-3; no clear D. Sequencing was done on a sample of blood. The receptor's source is a man in his 70s in good health. The CDR3 nucleotides read TGTGCCTGGAGCCCCGGCGGCACAGATACGCAGTATTTT. Translated, it gives CAWSPGGTDTQYF.